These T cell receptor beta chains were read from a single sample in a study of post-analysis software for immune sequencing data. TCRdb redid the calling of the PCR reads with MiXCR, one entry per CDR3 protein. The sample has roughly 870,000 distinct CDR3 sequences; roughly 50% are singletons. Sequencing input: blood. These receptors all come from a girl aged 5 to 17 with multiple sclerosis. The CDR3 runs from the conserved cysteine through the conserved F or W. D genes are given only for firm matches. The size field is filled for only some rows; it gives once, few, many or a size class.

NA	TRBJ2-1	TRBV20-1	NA	TGCAGTGCTAGAGATATGAACCTTCGGAATGAGCAGTTCTTC	CSARDMNLRNEQFF
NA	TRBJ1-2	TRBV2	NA	TGTGCCAGCAGGACACAGGGTGGGGTCCCCTATGGCTACACCTTC	CASRTQGGVPYGYTF
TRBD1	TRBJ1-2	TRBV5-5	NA	TGTGCCAGCAGCCCCGGACAGGGGTCTTCCGGCTACACCTTC	CASSPGQGSSGYTF
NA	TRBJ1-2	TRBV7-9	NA	TGTGCCAGCAGCCCAGGGGAGCGGTATGGCTACACCTTC	CASSPGERYGYTF
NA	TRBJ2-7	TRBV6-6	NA	TGTGCCAGCAGTTATTCCGGACAGAGCTACGAGCAGTACTTC	CASSYSGQSYEQYF
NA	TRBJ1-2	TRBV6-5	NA	TGTGCCGGCAGTATACAGGAGAATGAATATGGCTACACCTTC	CAGSIQENEYGYTF
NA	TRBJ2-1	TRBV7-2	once	TGTGCCAGCAGCTTAGCCCCCAAGGGGGGCAATGAGCAGTTCTTC	CASSLAPKGGNEQFF
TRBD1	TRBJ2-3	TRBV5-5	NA	TGTGCCAGCAGGAATTACGGACAGGGTCGCACAGATACGCAGTATTTT	CASRNYGQGRTDTQYF
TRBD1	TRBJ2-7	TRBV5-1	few	TGCGCCAGCAGGAAACAGGGGTCCTCCTACGAGCAGTACTTC	CASRKQGSSYEQYF
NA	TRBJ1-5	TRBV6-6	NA	TGTGCCAGCAGAGGGGGATTGGTCAGCAATCAGCCCCAGCATTTT	CASRGGLVSNQPQHF
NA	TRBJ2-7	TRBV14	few	TGTGCCAGCAGCCAAGAAAGGGACAACTCCTACGAGCAGTACTTC	CASSQERDNSYEQYF
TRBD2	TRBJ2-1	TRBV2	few	TGTGCCAGCAGTGTCCTAGCGGGGGGCTACAATGAGCAGTTCTTC	CASSVLAGGYNEQFF
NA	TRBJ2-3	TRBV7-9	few	TGTGCCAGCAGCTTGACACTTTCTAGCACGGATACGCAGTATTTT	CASSLTLSSTDTQYF
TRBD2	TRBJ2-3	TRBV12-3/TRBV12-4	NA	TGTGCCAGCAGTTTAGTCCTTGGGACTAGCGGGGGGGCCGGTGATACGCAGTATTTT	CASSLVLGTSGGAGDTQYF
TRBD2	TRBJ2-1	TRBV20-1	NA	TGCAGTGCCAGTAGGGCGGGGGGATACAATGAGCAGTTCTTC	CSASRAGGYNEQFF
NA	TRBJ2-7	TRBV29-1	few	TGCAGCGTTGATACGACAGGTGCTTCCTACGAGCAGTACTTC	CSVDTTGASYEQYF
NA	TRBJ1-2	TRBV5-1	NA	TGCGCCAGCAGCCTACAGAACTCCTATGGCTACACCTTC	CASSLQNSYGYTF
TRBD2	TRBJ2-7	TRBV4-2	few	TGTGCCAGCAGACCGATAGCGGGCACCTACGAGCAGTACTTC	CASRPIAGTYEQYF
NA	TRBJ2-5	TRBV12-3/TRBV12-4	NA	TGTGCCAGCAGTAACCCTGGCGGGCCCCAAGAGACCCAGTACTTC	CASSNPGGPQETQYF
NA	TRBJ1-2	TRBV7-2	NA	TGTGCCAGCAGCTTAGTAAGGACCGCTGACTACACCTTC	CASSLVRTADYTF
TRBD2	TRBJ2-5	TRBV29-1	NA	TGCAGCGTTGAACTAGCGGGACAAGAGACCCAGTACTTC	CSVELAGQETQYF
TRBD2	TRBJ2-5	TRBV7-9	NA	TGTGCCAGCAGCTTAGTTCCTAGCGGGGGAGAGACCCAGTACTTC	CASSLVPSGGETQYF
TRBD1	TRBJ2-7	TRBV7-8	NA	TGTGCCAGCAGCCCCCGGGTTCGTGAGGGGGCAGACGAGCAGTACTTC	CASSPRVREGADEQYF
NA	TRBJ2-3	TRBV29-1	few	TGCAGCGCCAAACCCCCAGCCTACAACACAGATACGCAGTATTTT	CSAKPPAYNTDTQYF
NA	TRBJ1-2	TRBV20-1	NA	TGCAGTGCCGAGCTGGCAGGGGCTAACTATGGCTACACCTTC	CSAELAGANYGYTF
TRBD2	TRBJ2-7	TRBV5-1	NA	TGCGCCAGCAGCTTGGCGGGGGGGTCCAAAGGCGACGAGCAGTACTTC	CASSLAGGSKGDEQYF
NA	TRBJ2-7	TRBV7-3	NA	TGTGCCAGCAGCTTACAGGCAGGCTACGAGCAGTACTTC	CASSLQAGYEQYF
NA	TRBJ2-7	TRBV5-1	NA	TGCGCCAGCAGCACTCGGGGGATCCCCTACGAGCAGTACTTC	CASSTRGIPYEQYF
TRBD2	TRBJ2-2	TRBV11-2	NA	TGTGCCAGCAGCCTGCCTCCGGGACTAGCGGGACAAGGCGGGGAGCTGTTTTTT	CASSLPPGLAGQGGELFF
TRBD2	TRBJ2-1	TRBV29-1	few	TGCAGCGTTGAGGCTAGCGGGAGGGGTAATGAGCAGTTCTTC	CSVEASGRGNEQFF
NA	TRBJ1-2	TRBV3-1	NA	TGTGCCAGCAGCCAAGACTTACGGGACTCATACTATGGCTACACCTTC	CASSQDLRDSYYGYTF
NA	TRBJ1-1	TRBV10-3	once	TGTGCCATCAGGGGGGATTCCGCGACTGAAGCTTTCTTT	CAIRGDSATEAFF
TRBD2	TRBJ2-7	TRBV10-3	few	TGTGCCATCAGTGAGTCTGGGACTAGCGGGGGTCACTCCTACGAGCAGTACTTC	CAISESGTSGGHSYEQYF
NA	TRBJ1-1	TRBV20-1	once	TGCTTAGTGGTCGGGGTGACTGAAGCTTTCTTT	CLVVGVTEAFF
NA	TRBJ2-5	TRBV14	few	TGTGCCAGCAGCCAAGCGAGCCAAGAGACCCAGTACTTC	CASSQASQETQYF
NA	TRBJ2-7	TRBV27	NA	TGTGCCAGCAAGACCCGTTACGAGCAGTACTTC	CASKTRYEQYF